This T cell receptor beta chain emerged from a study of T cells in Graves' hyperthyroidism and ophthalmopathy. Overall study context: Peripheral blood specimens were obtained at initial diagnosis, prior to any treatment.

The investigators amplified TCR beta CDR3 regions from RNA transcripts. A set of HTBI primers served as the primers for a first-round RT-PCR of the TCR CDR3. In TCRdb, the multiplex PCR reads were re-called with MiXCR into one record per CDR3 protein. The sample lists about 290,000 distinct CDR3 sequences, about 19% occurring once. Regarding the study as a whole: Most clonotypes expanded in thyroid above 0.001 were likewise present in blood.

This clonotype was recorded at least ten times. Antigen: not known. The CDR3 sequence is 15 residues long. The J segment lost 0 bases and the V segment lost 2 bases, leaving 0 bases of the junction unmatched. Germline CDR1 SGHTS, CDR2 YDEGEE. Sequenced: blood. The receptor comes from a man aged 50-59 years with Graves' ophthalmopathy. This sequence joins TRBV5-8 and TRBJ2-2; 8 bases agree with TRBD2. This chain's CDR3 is CASSLAGANTGELFF. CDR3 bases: TGTGCCAGCAGCTTAGCGGGAGCGAACACCGGGGAGCTGTTTTTT.